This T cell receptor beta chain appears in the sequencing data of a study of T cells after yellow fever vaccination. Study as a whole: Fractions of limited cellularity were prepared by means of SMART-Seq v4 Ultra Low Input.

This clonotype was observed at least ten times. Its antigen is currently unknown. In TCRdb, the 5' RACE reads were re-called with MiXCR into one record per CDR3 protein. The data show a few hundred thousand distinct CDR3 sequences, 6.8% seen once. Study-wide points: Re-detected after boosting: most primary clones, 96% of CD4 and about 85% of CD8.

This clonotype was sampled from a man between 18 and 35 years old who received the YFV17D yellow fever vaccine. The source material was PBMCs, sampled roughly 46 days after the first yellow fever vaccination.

The CDR3 here is CASSLRGGPNYGYTF. CDR3 in DNA: TGTGCCAGCAGCTTGCGCGGGGGGCCAAACTATGGCTACACCTTC. The chain couples TRBV7-2 to TRBJ1-2; D possibly corresponds to TRBD1 (6 bases). Trimming removed 3 bases at V and 2 bases at J, with 13 bases between. Looked up from germline, CDR1 is SGHTA and CDR2 is FQGNSA. CDR3 length equals 15 residues.